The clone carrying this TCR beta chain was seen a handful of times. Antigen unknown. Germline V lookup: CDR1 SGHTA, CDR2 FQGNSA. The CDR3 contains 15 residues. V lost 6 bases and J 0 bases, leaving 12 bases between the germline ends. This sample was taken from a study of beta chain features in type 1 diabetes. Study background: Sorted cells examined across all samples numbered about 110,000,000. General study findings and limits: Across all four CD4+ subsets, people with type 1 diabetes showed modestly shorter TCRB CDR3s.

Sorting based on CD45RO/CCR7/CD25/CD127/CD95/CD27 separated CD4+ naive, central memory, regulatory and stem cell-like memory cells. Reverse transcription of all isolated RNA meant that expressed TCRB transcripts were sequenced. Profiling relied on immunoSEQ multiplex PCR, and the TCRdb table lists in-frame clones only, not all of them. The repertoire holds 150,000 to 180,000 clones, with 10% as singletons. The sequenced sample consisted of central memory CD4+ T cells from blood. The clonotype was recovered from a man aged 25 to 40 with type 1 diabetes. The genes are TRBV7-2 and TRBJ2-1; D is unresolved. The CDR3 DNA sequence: TGTGCCAGCAGTCTAGACGTAGGCTCCTACAATGAGCAGTTCTTC. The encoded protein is CASSLDVGSYNEQFF.